The subject of this entry is one T cell receptor (beta chain). Its antigen remains unknown. This specimen belongs to a study of cytomegalovirus exposure and HLA in healthy donors. Study-wide background: The Caucasian-associated ancestry cluster held around four fifths of 398 genotyped donors. Study results and limitations: Evidence from a later analysis indicated that most CMV-associated TCR beta chains looked HLA-restricted. A list of 164 TCR beta chains associated with cytomegalovirus was given.

V was pared by 8 bases and J by 0 bases, with 3 bases of the junction left unmatched. The CDR3 length is 13 residues. In germline, CDR1 is MNHEY, CDR2 SMNVEV (reference sequence). 13 Jbeta primers and 60 Vbeta primers were used for the PCR. Sequencing was performed with immunoSEQ multiplex PCR; in TCRdb, only in-frame clones are kept and a portion is missing. The data contain under 200,000 clones, about 85% of them seen just once; the ten biggest clones take up 1.3%. The J gene is TRBJ2-5, the V gene TRBV27, with 7 bases fitting TRBD2. Specimen: PBMCs. The receptor was isolated from a man aged 45-65 years in good health and CMV-seropositive. CDR3: CASREANQETQYF. The CDR3 region has the DNA TGTGCCAGCCGGGAGGCGAACCAAGAGACCCAGTACTTC.